This record concerns one TCR beta chain sequence. The PCR used 60 Vbeta and 13 Jbeta primers. The data were produced by immunoSEQ multiplex PCR, yet TCRdb's version contains in-frame clones alone and is incomplete. The repertoire holds hundreds of thousands of clones, with about 80% as singletons. V trimming: 5 bases; J trimming: 2 bases; junction bases outside the gene matches: 7. Germline values: CDR1 SEHNR, CDR2 FQNEAQ (reference sequence). The CDR3 is 15 amino acids. The entry originates in a study of cytomegalovirus exposure and HLA in healthy donors. Material: PBMCs. The V call is TRBV7-9, the J call TRBJ2-3; 7 positions match TRBD1. The source of this sequence is a man aged 18-30 years in good health and CMV-seronegative. The CDR3 bases are TGTGCCAGCAGCATTCACAGGGGCCCCACAGATACGCAGTATTTT. This sequence encodes CASSIHRGPTDTQYF.